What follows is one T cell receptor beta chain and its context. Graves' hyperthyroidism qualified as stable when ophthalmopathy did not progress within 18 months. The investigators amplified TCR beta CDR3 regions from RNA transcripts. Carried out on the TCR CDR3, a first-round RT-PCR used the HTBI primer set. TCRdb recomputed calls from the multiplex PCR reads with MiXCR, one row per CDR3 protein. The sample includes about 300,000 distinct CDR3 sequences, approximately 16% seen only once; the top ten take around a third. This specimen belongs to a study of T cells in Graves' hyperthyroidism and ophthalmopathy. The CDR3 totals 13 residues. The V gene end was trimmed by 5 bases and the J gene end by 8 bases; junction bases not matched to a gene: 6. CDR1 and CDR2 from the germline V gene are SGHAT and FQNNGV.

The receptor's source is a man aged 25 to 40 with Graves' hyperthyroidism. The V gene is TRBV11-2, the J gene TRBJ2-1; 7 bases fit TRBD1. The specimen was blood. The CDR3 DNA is TGTGCCAGCAGCCAAAGCGGACAGGATGAGCAGTTCTTC. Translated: CASSQSGQDEQFF. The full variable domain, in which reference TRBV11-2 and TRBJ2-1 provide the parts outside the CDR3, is EAGVAQSPRYKIIEKRQSVAFWCNPISGHATLYWYQQILGQGPKLLIQFQNNGVVDDSQLPKDRFSAERLKGVDSTLKIQPAKLEDSAVYLCASSQSGQDEQFFGPGTRLTVL.